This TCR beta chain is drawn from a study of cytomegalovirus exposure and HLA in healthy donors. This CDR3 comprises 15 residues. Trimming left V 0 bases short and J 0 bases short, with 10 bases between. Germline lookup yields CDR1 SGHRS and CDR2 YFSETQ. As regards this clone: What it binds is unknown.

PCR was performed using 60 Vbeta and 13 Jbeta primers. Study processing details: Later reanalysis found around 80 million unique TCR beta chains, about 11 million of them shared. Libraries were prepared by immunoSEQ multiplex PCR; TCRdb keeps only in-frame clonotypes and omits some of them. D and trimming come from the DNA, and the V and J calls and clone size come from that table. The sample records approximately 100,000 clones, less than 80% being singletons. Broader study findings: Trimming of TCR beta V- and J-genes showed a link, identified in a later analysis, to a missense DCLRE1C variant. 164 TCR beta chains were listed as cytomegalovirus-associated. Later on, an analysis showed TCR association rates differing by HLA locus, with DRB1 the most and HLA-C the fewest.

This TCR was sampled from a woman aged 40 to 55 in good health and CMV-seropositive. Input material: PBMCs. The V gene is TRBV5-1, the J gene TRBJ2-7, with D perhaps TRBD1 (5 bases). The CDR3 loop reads CASSLASGISYEQYF. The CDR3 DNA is TGCGCCAGCAGCTTGGCATCAGGGATCTCCTACGAGCAGTACTTC.